A selection of T cell receptor beta chains follows, all from one sample in a study of human T cells and chemical hapten exposure. A single record per CDR3 protein comes from TCRdb applying MiXCR to the RACE reads. This sample has a few hundred thousand distinct CDR3 sequences; over 5% occur once, and the top ten carry over 6.5%. The source material was whole blood, sampled in connection with sensitization to the hapten diphenylcyclopropenone (DPC). The receptors were gathered from a woman aged 18-29 years with alopecia areata. Some clones in this sample may be carry-over from other donors' samples. The CDR3 runs from the conserved cysteine through the conserved F or W. The order of the fields is clone size, V gene, J gene, D gene, CDR3 DNA, CDR3 protein. A D gene is named only where the DNA matches it firmly. Size is omitted from some rows. Given values are once, few, many or a class for expanded clones.

abundance: .; v_gene: TRBV6-2/TRBV6-3; j_gene: TRBJ2-3; d_gene: .; CDR3nt: TGTGCCAGCAGTTACTCACGAGGATTCGCAGATACGCAGTATTTT; CDR3aa: CASSYSRGFADTQYF
abundance: many; v_gene: TRBV27; j_gene: TRBJ1-6; d_gene: TRBD1; CDR3nt: TGTGCCAGCAGTTTATCCGGGACAGGGGGGGGACCCCTCCACTTT; CDR3aa: CASSLSGTGGGPLHF
abundance: .; v_gene: TRBV5-6; j_gene: TRBJ2-1; d_gene: .; CDR3nt: TGTGCCAGCAGCTTGAACGGGCAGGTCAAGAATGAGCAGTTCTTC; CDR3aa: CASSLNGQVKNEQFF
abundance: few; v_gene: TRBV5-4; j_gene: TRBJ2-7; d_gene: .; CDR3nt: TGTGCCAGTCAATGGGGTACAGGGTCCTCTCCCTACGAGCAGTACTTC; CDR3aa: CASQWGTGSSPYEQYF
abundance: few; v_gene: TRBV7-2; j_gene: TRBJ1-6; d_gene: .; CDR3nt: TGTGCCAGCAGCCTAGGGACCCCATGGAATTCACCCCTCCACTTT; CDR3aa: CASSLGTPWNSPLHF
abundance: many; v_gene: TRBV7-2; j_gene: TRBJ1-1; d_gene: .; CDR3nt: TGTGCCAGCAGCCCCCCCGGGGGCAAGAACACTGAAGCTTTCTTT; CDR3aa: CASSPPGGKNTEAFF
abundance: .; v_gene: TRBV6-5; j_gene: TRBJ2-7; d_gene: .; CDR3nt: TGTGCCAGCAGTTACTCGCCGGGGTTAATTGGGGAGCAGTACTTC; CDR3aa: CASSYSPGLIGEQYF
abundance: .; v_gene: TRBV10-3; j_gene: TRBJ1-2; d_gene: TRBD1; CDR3nt: TGTGCCATCAGTGCAGGGGGGACAGGAAACTATGGCTACACCTTC; CDR3aa: CAISAGGTGNYGYTF
abundance: many; v_gene: TRBV3-1; j_gene: TRBJ1-5; d_gene: .; CDR3nt: TGTGCCAGCAGCCAAGGGACCCCGACAGACAATCAGCCCCAGCATTTT; CDR3aa: CASSQGTPTDNQPQHF
abundance: few; v_gene: TRBV13; j_gene: TRBJ1-1; d_gene: .; CDR3nt: TGTGCCAGCAGCTTACGATTGGGGGGCGCCCCTGAAGCTTTCTTT; CDR3aa: CASSLRLGGAPEAFF
abundance: many; v_gene: TRBV4-1; j_gene: TRBJ1-1; d_gene: .; CDR3nt: TGCGCCAGCAGCCAAGATGTTGGGGGGACTGAAGCTTTCTTT; CDR3aa: CASSQDVGGTEAFF
abundance: few; v_gene: TRBV27; j_gene: TRBJ1-1; d_gene: .; CDR3nt: TGTGCCTCGAGTCCCTCGACAGTCACTGAAGCTTTCTTT; CDR3aa: CASSPSTVTEAFF
abundance: .; v_gene: TRBV4-3; j_gene: TRBJ2-7; d_gene: TRBD2; CDR3nt: TGCGCCAGCAGCCGATTGAGGGGGGCGGGAGGCGAGCAGTACTTC; CDR3aa: CASSRLRGAGGEQYF
abundance: many; v_gene: TRBV6-5; j_gene: TRBJ2-3; d_gene: TRBD2; CDR3nt: TGTGCCAGCAGTTACTCCGTACTAGCGGGGGGCCTTAATACGCAGTATTTT; CDR3aa: CASSYSVLAGGLNTQYF
abundance: few; v_gene: TRBV2; j_gene: TRBJ1-3; d_gene: .; CDR3nt: TGTGCCAGCAGTGAAAGCGGGACAATCTCTGGAAACACCATATATTTT; CDR3aa: CASSESGTISGNTIYF
abundance: .; v_gene: TRBV5-4; j_gene: TRBJ2-7; d_gene: TRBD1; CDR3nt: TGTGCCAGCAGCGGGGGACAGGGTACTTTCTACGAGCAGTACTTC; CDR3aa: CASSGGQGTFYEQYF
abundance: few; v_gene: TRBV27; j_gene: TRBJ2-6; d_gene: .; CDR3nt: TGTGCCAGCAGTTTAGAGGTGCAGGGCCCATCTGGGGCCAACGTCCTGACTTTC; CDR3aa: CASSLEVQGPSGANVLTF
abundance: few; v_gene: TRBV6-1; j_gene: TRBJ2-1; d_gene: .; CDR3nt: TGTGCCAGCAGTGAAGCGCTGGGAGCGCCTCCCCCGGAAGTAAATGAGCAGTTCTTC; CDR3aa: CASSEALGAPPPEVNEQFF
abundance: .; v_gene: TRBV20-1; j_gene: TRBJ2-2; d_gene: .; CDR3nt: TGCAGTGCTAGTAGCTCCCTCCGGCCCGGGGAGCTGTTTTTT; CDR3aa: CSASSSLRPGELFF
abundance: few; v_gene: TRBV5-1; j_gene: TRBJ2-3; d_gene: .; CDR3nt: TGCGCCAGCAGCTTGGGAAGCTCAGATACGCAGTATTTT; CDR3aa: CASSLGSSDTQYF
abundance: .; v_gene: TRBV7-8; j_gene: TRBJ1-6; d_gene: TRBD1; CDR3nt: TGTGCCAGCAGCGCAAACAGGGGCCCCCAGTCACCCCTCCACTTT; CDR3aa: CASSANRGPQSPLHF
abundance: many; v_gene: TRBV28; j_gene: TRBJ1-5; d_gene: .; CDR3nt: TGTGCCAGCAGTTTCCGGTTGGAGGGCAATCAGCCCCAGCATTTT; CDR3aa: CASSFRLEGNQPQHF
abundance: many; v_gene: TRBV5-5; j_gene: TRBJ1-1; d_gene: .; CDR3nt: TGTGCCAGCAGCTCGGACCTACTCCAGGGTACTGAAGCTTTCTTT; CDR3aa: CASSSDLLQGTEAFF
abundance: .; v_gene: TRBV3-1; j_gene: TRBJ1-6; d_gene: TRBD1; CDR3nt: TGTGCCAGCAGCCCGACAGGGGGTTCGTTCAATAATTCACCCCTCCACTTT; CDR3aa: CASSPTGGSFNNSPLHF
abundance: many; v_gene: TRBV4-1; j_gene: TRBJ2-1; d_gene: TRBD2; CDR3nt: TGCGCCAGCAGCCAAGTACCCCTAGCGGGGGCCTACAATGAGCAGTTCTTC; CDR3aa: CASSQVPLAGAYNEQFF
abundance: many; v_gene: TRBV5-5; j_gene: TRBJ2-1; d_gene: TRBD1; CDR3nt: TGTGCCAGCAGCTCTTGGACAGGGGGTCCGTTTTACAATGAGCAGTTCTTC; CDR3aa: CASSSWTGGPFYNEQFF
abundance: .; v_gene: TRBV5-1; j_gene: TRBJ2-7; d_gene: .; CDR3nt: TGCGCCAGCAGCTTGGATCTGGGACACGGCTACGAGCAGTACTTC; CDR3aa: CASSLDLGHGYEQYF
abundance: .; v_gene: TRBV6-2/TRBV6-3; j_gene: TRBJ2-7; d_gene: .; CDR3nt: TGTGCCAGCAGTTACCTCCGTGGGGTGGGCGAGCAGTACTTC; CDR3aa: CASSYLRGVGEQYF
abundance: .; v_gene: TRBV29-1; j_gene: TRBJ1-1; d_gene: .; CDR3nt: TGCAGCGTTTTAGGTTACACTGAAGCTTTCTTT; CDR3aa: CSVLGYTEAFF
abundance: few; v_gene: TRBV12-3/TRBV12-4; j_gene: TRBJ1-2; d_gene: TRBD1; CDR3nt: TGTGCCATTCGGACAGGGACTAACTATGGCTACACCTTC; CDR3aa: CAIRTGTNYGYTF
abundance: .; v_gene: TRBV4-3; j_gene: TRBJ2-2; d_gene: .; CDR3nt: TGCGCCAGCAGCCAAGTAAAGGGGACATTCAGCCGGGAGCTGTTTTTT; CDR3aa: CASSQVKGTFSRELFF
abundance: many; v_gene: TRBV29-1; j_gene: TRBJ2-5; d_gene: TRBD2; CDR3nt: TGCAGCGTTGTCGGGGGGCAAGAGACCCAGTACTTC; CDR3aa: CSVVGGQETQYF
abundance: many; v_gene: TRBV12-3/TRBV12-4; j_gene: TRBJ2-3; d_gene: .; CDR3nt: TGTGCCAGCAGTACTAGCACAGATACGCAGTATTTT; CDR3aa: CASSTSTDTQYF
abundance: .; v_gene: TRBV4-1; j_gene: TRBJ2-3; d_gene: TRBD2; CDR3nt: TGCGCCAGCAGCCCAAATTCTGGGAGCGGGGGGGCGACGGATACGCAGTATTTT; CDR3aa: CASSPNSGSGGATDTQYF
abundance: .; v_gene: TRBV18; j_gene: TRBJ1-1; d_gene: .; CDR3nt: TGTGCCAGCTCACCACCGGGCGTGAACACTGAAGCTTTCTTT; CDR3aa: CASSPPGVNTEAFF
abundance: many; v_gene: TRBV28; j_gene: TRBJ1-6; d_gene: .; CDR3nt: TGTGCCAGCAGTTTATTCAGGCCATCTTCACCCCTCCACTTT; CDR3aa: CASSLFRPSSPLHF
abundance: many; v_gene: TRBV29-1; j_gene: TRBJ2-1; d_gene: .; CDR3nt: TGCAGCGTTGGGACAGAGTCGAGTGAGCAGTTCTTC; CDR3aa: CSVGTESSEQFF
abundance: .; v_gene: TRBV28; j_gene: TRBJ1-6; d_gene: .; CDR3nt: TGTGCCAGCAGTTTATTCGTCGCCGGTTCACCCCTCCACTTT; CDR3aa: CASSLFVAGSPLHF
abundance: many; v_gene: TRBV4-2; j_gene: TRBJ2-2; d_gene: .; CDR3nt: TGTGCCAGCAGCTCACCCGAACGGGGCGGTCACACCGGGGAGCTGTTTTTT; CDR3aa: CASSSPERGGHTGELFF
abundance: few; v_gene: TRBV7-8; j_gene: TRBJ2-7; d_gene: .; CDR3nt: TGTGCCAGCAGCCGGGGGCGCCACGAGCAGTACTTC; CDR3aa: CASSRGRHEQYF
abundance: many; v_gene: TRBV13; j_gene: TRBJ1-1; d_gene: .; CDR3nt: TGTGCCAGCAGCTTAGCGGGCCCCGCTACGTTTAGGGAAGCTTTCTTT; CDR3aa: CASSLAGPATFREAFF